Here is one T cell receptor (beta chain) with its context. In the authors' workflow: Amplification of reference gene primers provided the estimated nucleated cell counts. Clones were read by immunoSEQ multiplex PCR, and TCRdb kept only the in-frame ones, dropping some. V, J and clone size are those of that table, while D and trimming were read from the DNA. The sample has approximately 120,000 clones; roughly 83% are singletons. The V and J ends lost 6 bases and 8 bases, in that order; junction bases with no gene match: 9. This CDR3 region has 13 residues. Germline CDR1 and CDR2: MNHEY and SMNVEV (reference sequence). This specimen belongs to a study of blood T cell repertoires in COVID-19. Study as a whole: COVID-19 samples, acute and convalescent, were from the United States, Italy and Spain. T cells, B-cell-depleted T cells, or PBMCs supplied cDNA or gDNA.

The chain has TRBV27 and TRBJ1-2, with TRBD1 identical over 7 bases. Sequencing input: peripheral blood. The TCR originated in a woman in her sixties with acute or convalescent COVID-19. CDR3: CASSVDRAQGYTF. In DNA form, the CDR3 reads TGTGCCAGCAGCGTTGACAGGGCTCAAGGCTACACCTTC.